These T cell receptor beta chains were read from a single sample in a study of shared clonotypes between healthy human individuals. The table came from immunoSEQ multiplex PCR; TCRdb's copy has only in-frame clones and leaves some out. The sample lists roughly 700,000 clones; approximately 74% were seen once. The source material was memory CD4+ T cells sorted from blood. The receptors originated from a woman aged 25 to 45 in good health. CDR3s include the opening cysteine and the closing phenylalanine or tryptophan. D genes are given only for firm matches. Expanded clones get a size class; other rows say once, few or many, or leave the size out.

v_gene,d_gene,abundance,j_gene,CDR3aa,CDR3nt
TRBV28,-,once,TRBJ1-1,CASSFSVAEAFF,TGTGCCAGCAGTTTTTCTGTGGCTGAAGCTTTCTTT
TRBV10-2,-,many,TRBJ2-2,CASRGTGELFF,TGCGCCAGCAGAGGCACCGGGGAGCTGTTTTTT
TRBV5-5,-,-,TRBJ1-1,CASNLRGVETLVTEAFF,TGTGCCAGCAACCTGAGAGGGGTAGAAACCCTAGTCACTGAAGCTTTCTTT
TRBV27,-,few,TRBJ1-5,CASSFQGGYQPQHF,TGTGCCAGCAGTTTTCAAGGAGGGTATCAGCCCCAGCATTTT
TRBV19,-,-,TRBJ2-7,CASSIKGTYEQYF,TGTGCCAGTAGTATCAAAGGGACCTACGAGCAGTACTTC
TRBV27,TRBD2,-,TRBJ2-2,CASSLEGLAGITGELFF,TGTGCCAGCAGTTTAGAAGGACTAGCGGGAATCACCGGGGAGCTGTTTTTT
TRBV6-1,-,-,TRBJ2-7,CACQESSYEQYF,TGTGCCTGCCAGGAGAGCTCCTACGAGCAGTACTTC
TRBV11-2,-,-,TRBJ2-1,CASSLVGDEQFF,TGTGCCAGCAGCTTAGTTGGCGATGAGCAGTTCTTC
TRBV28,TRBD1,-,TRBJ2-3,CASSPSGQGAWDTQYF,TGTGCCAGCAGTCCATCGGGACAGGGGGCGTGGGATACGCAGTATTTT
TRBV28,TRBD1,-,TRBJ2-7,CASSRNRDRKIYEQYF,TGTGCCAGCAGTCGAAACCGGGACAGAAAGATTTACGAGCAGTACTTC
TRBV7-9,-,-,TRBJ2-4,CASSFYPENIQYF,TGTGCCAGCAGCTTTTACCCTGAAAACATTCAGTACTTC
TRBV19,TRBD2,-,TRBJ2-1,CASSPSGTSYNEQFF,TGTGCCAGTAGTCCGAGCGGGACCTCCTACAATGAGCAGTTCTTC
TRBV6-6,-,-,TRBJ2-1,CASSQGGSYNEQFF,TGTGCCAGCAGTCAAGGGGGGAGCTACAATGAGCAGTTCTTC
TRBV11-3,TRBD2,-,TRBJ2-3,CASSLGSGAGVDTQYF,TGTGCCAGCAGCTTAGGCAGCGGAGCGGGAGTGGATACGCAGTATTTT
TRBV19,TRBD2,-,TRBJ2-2,CASSISLAGVGAGELFF,TGTGCCAGTAGTATATCCCTAGCGGGAGTAGGAGCCGGGGAGCTGTTTTTT
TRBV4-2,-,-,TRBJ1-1,CASSQSRNTEAFF,TGTGCCAGCAGCCAATCTCGGAACACTGAAGCTTTCTTT
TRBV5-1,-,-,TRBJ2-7,CASSLGNPATHEQYF,TGCGCCAGCAGCTTGGGAAACCCCGCGACCCACGAGCAGTACTTC
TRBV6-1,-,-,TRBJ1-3,CASSGHSAGNTIYF,TGTGCCAGCAGTGGACATTCGGCGGGAAACACCATATATTTT
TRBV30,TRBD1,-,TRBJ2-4,CAWSRDSGNIQYF,TGTGCCTGGAGCCGGGACAGTGGAAACATTCAGTACTTC
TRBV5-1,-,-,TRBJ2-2,CASSLGLTANTGELFF,TGCGCCAGCAGCTTGGGTCTGACTGCGAACACCGGGGAGCTGTTTTTT
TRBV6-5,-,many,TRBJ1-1,CASRVGATEAFF,TGTGCCAGTCGGGTAGGGGCCACTGAAGCTTTCTTT
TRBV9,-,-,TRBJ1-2,CASSVGRGAYGYTF,TGTGCCAGCAGCGTAGGGAGGGGCGCCTATGGCTACACCTTC
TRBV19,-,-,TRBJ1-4,CASSAYSATNEKLFF,TGTGCCAGTAGTGCGTACAGTGCAACTAATGAAAAACTGTTTTTT
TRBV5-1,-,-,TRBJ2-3,CASSLTQGSIDTQYF,TGCGCCAGCAGCCTGACACAGGGTTCAATCGATACGCAGTATTTT
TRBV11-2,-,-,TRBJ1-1,CASSLDPWGREAFF,TGTGCCAGCAGCTTAGATCCTTGGGGGCGTGAAGCTTTCTTT
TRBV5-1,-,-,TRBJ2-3,CASSSLARGTDTQYF,TGCGCCAGCAGCTCCCTAGCGAGGGGTACAGATACGCAGTATTTT
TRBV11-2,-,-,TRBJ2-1,CASSLGSSVNEQFF,TGTGCCAGCAGCTTAGGTTCATCGGTTAATGAGCAGTTCTTC
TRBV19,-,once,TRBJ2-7,CASSTLLDSYEQYF,TGTGCCAGTAGTACCCTACTAGATTCCTACGAGCAGTACTTC
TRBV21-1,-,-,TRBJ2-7,CASSKESGPAGYEQYF,TGTGCCAGCAGCAAAGAATCGGGGCCAGCAGGCTACGAGCAGTACTTC
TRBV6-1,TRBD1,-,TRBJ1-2,CAGAETGYYGYTF,TGTGCCGGGGCGGAGACAGGGTATTATGGCTACACCTTC
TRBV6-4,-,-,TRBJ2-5,CASSVAARETQYF,TGTGCCAGCAGTGTAGCTGCAAGAGAGACCCAGTACTTC
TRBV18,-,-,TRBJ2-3,CASSQIADTQYF,TGTGCCAGCTCACAAATCGCAGATACGCAGTATTTT
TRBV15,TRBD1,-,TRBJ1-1,CATSSPGQGYTEAFF,TGTGCCACCAGCAGCCCGGGACAGGGTTACACTGAAGCTTTCTTT
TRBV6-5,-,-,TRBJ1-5,CASSDRDNQPQHF,TGTGCCAGCAGTGACCGTGATAATCAGCCCCAGCATTTT
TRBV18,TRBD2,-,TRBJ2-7,CASSPGLADYEQYF,TGTGCCAGCTCACCGGGACTAGCGGACTACGAGCAGTACTTC
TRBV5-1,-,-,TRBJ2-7,CASSQAGSSYEQYF,TGCGCCAGCAGTCAGGCCGGGAGTTCTTACGAGCAGTACTTC
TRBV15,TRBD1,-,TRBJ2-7,CATSRDRDSLYEQYF,TGTGCCACCAGCAGAGACCGGGACAGCCTTTACGAGCAGTACTTC
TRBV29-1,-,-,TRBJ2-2,CSGGQNPNTGELFF,TGCAGCGGTGGACAGAACCCGAACACCGGGGAGCTGTTTTTT
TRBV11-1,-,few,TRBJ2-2,CASSPNRGELFF,TGTGCCAGCAGCCCAAACCGAGGGGAGCTGTTTTTT
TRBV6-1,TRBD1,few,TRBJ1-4,CASTRGFDEKLFF,TGTGCCAGCACCAGGGGGTTCGATGAAAAACTGTTTTTT